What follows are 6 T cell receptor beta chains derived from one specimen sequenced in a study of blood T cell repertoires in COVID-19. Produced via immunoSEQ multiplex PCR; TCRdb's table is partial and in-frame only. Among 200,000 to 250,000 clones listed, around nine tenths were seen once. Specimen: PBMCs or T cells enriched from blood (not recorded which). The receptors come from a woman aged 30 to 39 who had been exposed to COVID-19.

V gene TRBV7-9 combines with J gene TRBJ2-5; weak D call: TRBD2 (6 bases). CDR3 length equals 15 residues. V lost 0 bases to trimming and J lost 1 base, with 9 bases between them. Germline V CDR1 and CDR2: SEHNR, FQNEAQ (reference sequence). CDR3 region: CASSLATSPQETQYF. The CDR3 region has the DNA TGTGCCAGCAGCTTAGCAACTAGCCCCCAAGAGACCCAGTACTTC.

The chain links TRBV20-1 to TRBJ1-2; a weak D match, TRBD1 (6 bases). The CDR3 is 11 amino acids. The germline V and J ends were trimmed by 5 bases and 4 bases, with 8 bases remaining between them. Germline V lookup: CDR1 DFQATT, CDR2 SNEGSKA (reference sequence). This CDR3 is CSAQGFYGYTF. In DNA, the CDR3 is TGCAGTGCTCAGGGGTTCTATGGCTACACCTTC.

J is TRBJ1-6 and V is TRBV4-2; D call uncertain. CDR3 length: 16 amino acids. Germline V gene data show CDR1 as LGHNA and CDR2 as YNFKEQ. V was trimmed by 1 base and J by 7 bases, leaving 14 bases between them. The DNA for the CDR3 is TGTGCCAGCAGCCAAGGGGAGGGTAGGGCCAATTCACCCCTCCACTTT. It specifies CASSQGEGRANSPLHF.

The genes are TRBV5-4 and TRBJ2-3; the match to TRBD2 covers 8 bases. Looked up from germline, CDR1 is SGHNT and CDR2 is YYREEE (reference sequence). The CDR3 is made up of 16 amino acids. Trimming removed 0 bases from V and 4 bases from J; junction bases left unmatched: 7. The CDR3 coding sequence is TGTGCCAGCAGCTTGGGGGACTACGGGAGGGCAGATACGCAGTATTTT. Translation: CASSLGDYGRADTQYF. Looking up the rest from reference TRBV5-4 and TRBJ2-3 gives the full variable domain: ETGVTQSPTHLIKTRGQQVTLRCSSQSGHNTVSWYQQALGQGPQFIFQYYREEENGRGNFPPRFSGLQFPNYSSELNVNALELDDSALYLCASSLGDYGRADTQYFGPGTRLTVL.

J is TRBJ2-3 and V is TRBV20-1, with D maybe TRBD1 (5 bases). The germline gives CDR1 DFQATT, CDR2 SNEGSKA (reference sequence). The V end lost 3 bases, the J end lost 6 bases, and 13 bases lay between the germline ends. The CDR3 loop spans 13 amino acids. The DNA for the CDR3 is TGCAGTGCTAGTTGGGGCAATGCGGATACGCAGTATTTT. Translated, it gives CSASWGNADTQYF.

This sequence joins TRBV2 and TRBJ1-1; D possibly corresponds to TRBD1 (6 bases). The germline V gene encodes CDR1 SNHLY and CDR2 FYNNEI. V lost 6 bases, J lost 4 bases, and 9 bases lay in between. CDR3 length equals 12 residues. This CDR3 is CASSQGPTEAFF. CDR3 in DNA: TGTGCCAGCAGCCAGGGGCCCACTGAAGCTTTCTTT.